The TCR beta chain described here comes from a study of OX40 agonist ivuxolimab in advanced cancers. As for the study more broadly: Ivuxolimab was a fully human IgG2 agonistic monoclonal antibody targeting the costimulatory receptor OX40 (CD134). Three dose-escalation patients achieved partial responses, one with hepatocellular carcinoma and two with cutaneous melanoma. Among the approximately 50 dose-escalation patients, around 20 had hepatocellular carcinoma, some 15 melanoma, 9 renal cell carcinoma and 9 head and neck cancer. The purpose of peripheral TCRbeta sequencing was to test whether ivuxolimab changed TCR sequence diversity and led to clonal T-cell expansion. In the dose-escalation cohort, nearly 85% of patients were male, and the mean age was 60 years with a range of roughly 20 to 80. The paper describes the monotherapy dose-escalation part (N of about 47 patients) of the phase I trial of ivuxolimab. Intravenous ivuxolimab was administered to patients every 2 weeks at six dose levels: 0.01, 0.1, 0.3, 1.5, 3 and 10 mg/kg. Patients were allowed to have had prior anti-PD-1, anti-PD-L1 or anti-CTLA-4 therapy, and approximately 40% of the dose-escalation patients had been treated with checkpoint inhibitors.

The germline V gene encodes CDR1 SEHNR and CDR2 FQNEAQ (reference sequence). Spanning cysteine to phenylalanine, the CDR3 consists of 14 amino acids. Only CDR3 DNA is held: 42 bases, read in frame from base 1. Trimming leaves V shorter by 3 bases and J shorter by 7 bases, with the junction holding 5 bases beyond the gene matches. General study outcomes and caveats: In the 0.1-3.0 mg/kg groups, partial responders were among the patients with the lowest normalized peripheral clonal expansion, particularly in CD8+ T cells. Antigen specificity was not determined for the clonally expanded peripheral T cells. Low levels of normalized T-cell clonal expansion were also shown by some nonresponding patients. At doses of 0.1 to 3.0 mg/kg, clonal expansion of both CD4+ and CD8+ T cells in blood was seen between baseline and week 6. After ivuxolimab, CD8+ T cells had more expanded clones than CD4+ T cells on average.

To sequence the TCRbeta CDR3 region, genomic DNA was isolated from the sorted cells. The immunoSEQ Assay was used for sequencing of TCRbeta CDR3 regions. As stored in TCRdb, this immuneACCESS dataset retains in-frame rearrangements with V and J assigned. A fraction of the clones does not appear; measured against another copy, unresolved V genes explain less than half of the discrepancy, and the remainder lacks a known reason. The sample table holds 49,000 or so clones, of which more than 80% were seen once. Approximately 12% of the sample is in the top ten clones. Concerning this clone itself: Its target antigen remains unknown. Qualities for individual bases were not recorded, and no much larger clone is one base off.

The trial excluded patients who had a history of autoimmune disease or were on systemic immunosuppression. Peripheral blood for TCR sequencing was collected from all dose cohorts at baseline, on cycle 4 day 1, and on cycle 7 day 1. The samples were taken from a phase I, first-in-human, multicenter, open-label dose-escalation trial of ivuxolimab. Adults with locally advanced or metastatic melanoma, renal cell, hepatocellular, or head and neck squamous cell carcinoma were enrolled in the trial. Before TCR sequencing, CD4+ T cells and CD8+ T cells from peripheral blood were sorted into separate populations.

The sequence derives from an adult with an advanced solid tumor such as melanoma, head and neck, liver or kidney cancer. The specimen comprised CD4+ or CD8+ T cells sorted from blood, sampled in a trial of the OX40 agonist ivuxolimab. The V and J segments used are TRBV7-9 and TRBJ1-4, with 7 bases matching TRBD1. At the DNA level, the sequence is TGTGCCAGCAGCTTCAGGGGGAGGGGTGAAAAACTGTTTTTT. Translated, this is CASSFRGRGEKLFF.